The clone carrying this TCR beta chain was detected ten times or more. These data originate in a study of T-cell reconstitution after alpha-beta-depleted transplantation in children. The CDR3 is 15 amino acids. V was pared by 8 bases and J by 7 bases, with 23 bases between. Preparation of the TCRbeta library involved a method that used unique molecular identifiers. TCRdb analysed the PCR reads with MiXCR anew, one entry per CDR3 protein. In the table there are some 240,000 distinct CDR3 sequences, 9.7% of which are singletons. V usage is TRBV12-3 or TRBV12-4 and J usage is TRBJ1-2; a possible D gene is TRBD1 (5 bases). The source of this sequence is a human donor who donated a stem cell graft to a child with SCID. Material: PBMCs from the stem cell graft donor, obtained from the stem cell graft. CDR3 sequence (DNA): TGTGCCAGCCTTGGCGCAAGAGCGGGGCCTGTTGGCTACACCTTC. This gives the protein CASLGARAGPVGYTF.